The TCR beta chain described here comes from a study of STAT5B mutations in CD4+ large granular lymphocyte leukemia. Clones were read by immunoSEQ multiplex PCR, and TCRdb kept only the in-frame ones, dropping some. Of 20,000 or so clones in the sample, more than 75% were seen once. V lost 3 bases, J lost 3 bases, and 11 bases lay in between. The germline V gene encodes CDR1 GTSNPN and CDR2 SVGIG (reference sequence). CDR3 length equals 13 residues. The V and J genes are TRBV30 and TRBJ1-1; no definite D call. The specimen sequenced was CD4+ T cells from blood buffy coats. The TCR sequence derives from a human donor in good health. The CDR3 spells CAWSPRRYTEAFF. In DNA form, the CDR3 reads TGTGCCTGGAGCCCCCGACGATACACTGAAGCTTTCTTT.